This T cell receptor (beta chain) came from a study of control samples from healthy donors and cancer patients. With respect to this clone: Compared with germline, one end of the junction differs, possibly owing to a read error.

The germline V gene has CDR1 MNHNY and CDR2 SVGAGI (reference sequence). The CDR3 has 15 amino acids. Clones were read by immunoSEQ multiplex PCR, and TCRdb kept only the in-frame ones, dropping some. The table has about 55,000 clones, around 96% seen once. The chain employs TRBV6-6 and TRBJ1-2, with D possibly being TRBD1 (5 bases). This clonotype was sampled from a woman aged 18-29 years in good health. The sample was blood. The CDR3 bases are TGTGCCAGCACCCCGGGGCGGGATTATGTTAGGGGCTACACTTTC. Translating gives CASTPGRDYVRGYTF.